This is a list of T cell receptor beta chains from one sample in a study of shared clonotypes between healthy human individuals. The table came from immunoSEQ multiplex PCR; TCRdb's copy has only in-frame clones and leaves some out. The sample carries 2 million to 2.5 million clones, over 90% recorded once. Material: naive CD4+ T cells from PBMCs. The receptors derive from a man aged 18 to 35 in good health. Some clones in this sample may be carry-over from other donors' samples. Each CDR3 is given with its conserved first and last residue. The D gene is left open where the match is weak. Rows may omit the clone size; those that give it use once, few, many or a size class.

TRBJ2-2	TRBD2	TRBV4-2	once	CATNLAGSHAGELFF	TGTGCCACGAATCTAGCGGGAAGCCACGCCGGGGAGCTGTTTTTT
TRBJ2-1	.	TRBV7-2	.	CASSAGPIREQFF	TGTGCCAGCAGCGCGGGGCCCATTCGAGAGCAGTTCTTC
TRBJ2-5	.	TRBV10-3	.	CAISDQEETQYF	TGTGCCATCAGTGATCAAGAGGAGACCCAGTACTTC
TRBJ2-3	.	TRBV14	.	CASSQGWADTQYF	TGTGCCAGCAGCCAAGGGTGGGCAGATACGCAGTATTTT
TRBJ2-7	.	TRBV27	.	CASSVGARYEQYF	TGTGCCAGCAGTGTCGGGGCGCGGTACGAGCAGTACTTC
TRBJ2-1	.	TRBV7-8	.	CASSLGVGGQGNEQFF	TGTGCCAGCAGCTTAGGGGTGGGAGGCCAAGGGAATGAGCAGTTCTTC
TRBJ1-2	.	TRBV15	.	CATSRGQTDYDGYTF	TGTGCCACCAGCAGAGGACAGACAGATTACGATGGCTACACCTTC
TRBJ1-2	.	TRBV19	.	CASSIIATKGGYTF	TGTGCCAGTAGTATAATCGCGACAAAAGGGGGCTACACCTTC
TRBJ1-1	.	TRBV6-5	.	CASSYRVITEAFF	TGTGCCAGCAGTTACAGGGTTATCACTGAAGCTTTCTTT
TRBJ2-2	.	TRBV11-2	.	CASSLIGAGELFF	TGTGCCAGCAGCTTAATAGGGGCCGGGGAGCTGTTTTTT
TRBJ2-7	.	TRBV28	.	CASSLVTHDFKGQYF	TGTGCCAGCAGTTTAGTGACACACGATTTCAAAGGGCAGTACTTC
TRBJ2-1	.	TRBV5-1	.	CASSTAGVGYNEQFF	TGCGCCAGCAGCACAGCAGGGGTAGGTTACAATGAGCAGTTCTTC
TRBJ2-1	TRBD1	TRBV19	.	CASSTSRTGGKDEQFF	TGTGCCAGTAGTACATCACGGACAGGGGGCAAAGATGAGCAGTTCTTC
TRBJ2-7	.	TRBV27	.	CASSPIGRRDYEQYF	TGTGCCAGCAGTCCAATAGGACGGAGGGACTACGAGCAGTACTTC
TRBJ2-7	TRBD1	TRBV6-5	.	CASSSPGTAEQYF	TGTGCCAGCAGTTCCCCAGGGACAGCCGAGCAGTACTTC
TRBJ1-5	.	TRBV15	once	CATSSGWGQGPQPQHF	TGTGCCACCAGCAGTGGATGGGGGCAGGGACCCCAGCCCCAGCATTTT
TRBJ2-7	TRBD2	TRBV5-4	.	CASSFVGGGTQYF	TGTGCCAGCAGCTTCGTGGGCGGGGGAACGCAGTACTTC
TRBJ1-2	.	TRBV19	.	CASSTIGTSNYTF	TGTGCCAGTAGTACCATTGGGACATCAAACTACACCTTC
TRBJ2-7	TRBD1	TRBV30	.	CAWSVTPTGVEQYF	TGTGCCTGGAGTGTAACCCCCACAGGGGTCGAGCAGTACTTC
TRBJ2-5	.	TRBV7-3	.	CASSFGPRETQYF	TGTGCCAGCAGCTTCGGCCCGCGGGAGACCCAGTACTTC
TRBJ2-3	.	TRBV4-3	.	CASSLQGPTDTQYF	TGCGCCAGCAGCCTACAGGGACCCACAGATACGCAGTATTTT
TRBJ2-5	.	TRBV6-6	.	CASRTGPKGTQYF	TGTGCCAGCAGGACAGGACCTAAAGGGACCCAGTACTTC
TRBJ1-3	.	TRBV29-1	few	CSVEGARIKYF	TGCAGCGTTGAAGGTGCGCGGATCAAATATTTT
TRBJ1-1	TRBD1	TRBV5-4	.	CASSGMGQLLNTEAFF	TGTGCCAGCAGCGGGATGGGACAGTTACTGAACACTGAAGCTTTCTTT
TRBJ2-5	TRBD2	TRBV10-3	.	CAISVARGLAGVGETQYF	TGTGCCATCAGTGTAGCCCGGGGACTAGCGGGAGTAGGAGAGACCCAGTACTTC
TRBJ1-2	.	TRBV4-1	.	CASSPPRPGAGGYTF	TGCGCCAGCAGCCCCCCCCGCCCGGGGGCGGGCGGCTACACCTTC
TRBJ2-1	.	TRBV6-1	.	CASSDRDSRAYNEQFF	TGTGCCAGCAGTGACAGGGATTCTCGTGCCTACAATGAGCAGTTCTTC
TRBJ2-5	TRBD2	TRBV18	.	CASSPGRAGETQYF	TGTGCCAGCTCACCTGGGAGGGCCGGAGAGACCCAGTACTTC
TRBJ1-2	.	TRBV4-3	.	CASSQPGQASSYGYTF	TGCGCCAGCAGCCAACCCGGCCAGGCGAGTTCCTATGGCTACACCTTC
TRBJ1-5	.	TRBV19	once	CASSIVPGLTYSNQPQHF	TGTGCCAGTAGTATAGTCCCCGGACTGACCTATAGCAATCAGCCCCAGCATTTT
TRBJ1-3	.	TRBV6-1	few	CASIRAWISGNTIYF	TGTGCCAGCATTCGAGCGTGGATCTCTGGAAACACCATATATTTT
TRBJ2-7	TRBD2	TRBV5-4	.	CASSLGMGRGSDEQYF	TGTGCCAGCAGCTTGGGGATGGGTCGCGGGAGCGACGAGCAGTACTTC
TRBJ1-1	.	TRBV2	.	CASSEGGFPEAFF	TGTGCCAGCAGTGAAGGGGGGTTCCCTGAAGCTTTCTTT
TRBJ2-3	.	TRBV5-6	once	CASSFRQPSTDTQYF	TGTGCCAGCAGCTTTCGCCAGCCTAGCACAGATACGCAGTATTTT
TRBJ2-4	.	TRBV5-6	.	CASSLARASVGAKNIQYF	TGTGCCAGCAGCTTGGCTAGGGCCAGCGTCGGGGCCAAAAACATTCAGTACTTC
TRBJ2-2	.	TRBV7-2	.	CASSLMRVESGELFF	TGTGCCAGCAGCTTAATGAGGGTAGAATCCGGGGAGCTGTTTTTT
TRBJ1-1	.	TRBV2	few	CASRRKTELNTEAFF	TGTGCCAGCAGGAGGAAGACAGAATTGAACACTGAAGCTTTCTTT
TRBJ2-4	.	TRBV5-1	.	CASSLEGTDIQYF	TGCGCCAGCAGCTTGGAAGGGACTGACATTCAGTACTTC
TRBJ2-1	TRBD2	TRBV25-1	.	CASSPSTGRYNEQFF	TGTGCCAGCAGCCCTTCTACCGGGAGGTACAATGAGCAGTTCTTC
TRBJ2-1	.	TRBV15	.	CATSKGDYGNEQFF	TGTGCCACCAGCAAGGGGGACTACGGCAATGAGCAGTTCTTC
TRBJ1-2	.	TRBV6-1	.	CASSEALWGGGYTF	TGTGCCAGCAGTGAAGCGCTTTGGGGCGGTGGCTACACCTTC
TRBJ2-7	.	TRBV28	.	CASTLNWRPSYEQYF	TGTGCCAGCACCCTTAATTGGAGGCCCTCCTACGAGCAGTACTTC
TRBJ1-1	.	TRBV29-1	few	CSVVETANTEAFF	TGCAGCGTTGTGGAGACAGCGAACACTGAAGCTTTCTTT
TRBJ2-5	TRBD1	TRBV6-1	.	CASSRGTGTETQYF	TGTGCCAGCAGTAGAGGGACAGGGACCGAGACCCAGTACTTC
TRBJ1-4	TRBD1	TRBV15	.	CATSRPTGGGNEKLFF	TGTGCCACCAGCAGACCCACAGGGGGTGGGAATGAAAAACTGTTTTTT
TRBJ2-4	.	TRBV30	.	CAWSVPGRQYF	TGTGCCTGGAGTGTCCCAGGGCGGCAGTACTTC
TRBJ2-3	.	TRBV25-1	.	CARKEGGENTQYF	TGTGCTCGTAAAGAAGGGGGAGAGAATACGCAGTATTTT
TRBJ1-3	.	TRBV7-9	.	CASSLGGNPGNTIYF	TGTGCCAGCAGCTTGGGAGGAAACCCTGGAAACACCATATATTTT
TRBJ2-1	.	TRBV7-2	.	CATGRGVYNEQFF	TGTGCCACCGGCCGGGGTGTTTACAATGAGCAGTTCTTC
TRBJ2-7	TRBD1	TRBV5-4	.	CASRTGTGGVEQYF	TGTGCCAGCAGGACCGGGACAGGGGGGGTGGAGCAGTACTTC
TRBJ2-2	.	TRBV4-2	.	CASSQDCRGRGHRGAVF	TGTGCCAGCAGCCAAGATTGCCGGGGAAGAGGACACCGGGGAGCTGTTTTT
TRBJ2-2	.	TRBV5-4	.	CASSPTRGNRELFF	TGTGCCAGCAGCCCCACCCGGGGGAACAGGGAGCTGTTTTTT
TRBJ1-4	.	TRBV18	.	CASSPTTGNNEKLFF	TGTGCCAGCTCACCGACGACAGGCAATAATGAAAAACTGTTTTTT
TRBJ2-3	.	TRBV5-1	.	CASSLGRDTQYF	TGCGCCAGCAGCTTGGGTCGAGATACGCAGTATTTT
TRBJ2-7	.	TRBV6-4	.	CASSDSGGHRYEQYF	TGTGCCAGCAGTGACTCTGGCGGACATAGGTACGAGCAGTACTTC
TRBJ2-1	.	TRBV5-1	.	CASSLQVGVADEQFF	TGCGCCAGCAGCCTTCAGGTCGGAGTAGCCGATGAGCAGTTCTTC